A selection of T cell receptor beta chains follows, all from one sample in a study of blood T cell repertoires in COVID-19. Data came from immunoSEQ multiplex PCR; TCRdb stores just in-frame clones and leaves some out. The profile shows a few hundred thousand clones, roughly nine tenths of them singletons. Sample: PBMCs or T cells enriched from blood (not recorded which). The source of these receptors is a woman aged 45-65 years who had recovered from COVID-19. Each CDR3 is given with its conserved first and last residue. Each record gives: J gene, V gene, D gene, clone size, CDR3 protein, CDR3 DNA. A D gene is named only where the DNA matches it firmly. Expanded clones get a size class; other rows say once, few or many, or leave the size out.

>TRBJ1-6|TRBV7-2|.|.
CASSLGAQHNSPLHF
TGTGCCAGCAGCTTAGGTGCACAACATAATTCACCCCTCCACTTT
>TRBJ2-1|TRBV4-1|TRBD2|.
CASSQVAGNEQFF
TGCGCCAGCAGCCAAGTAGCGGGGAATGAGCAGTTCTTC
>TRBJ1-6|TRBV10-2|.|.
CASSETDSPLHF
TGCGCCAGCAGTGAGACAGACTCACCCCTCCACTTT
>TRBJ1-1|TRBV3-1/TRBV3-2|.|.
CASREDSNTEAFF
TGTGCCAGCAGGGAAGACAGCAACACTGAAGCTTTCTTT
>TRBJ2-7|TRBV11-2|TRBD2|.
CASSQLADPAFFYEQYF
TGTGCCAGCAGCCAGCTAGCGGACCCAGCCTTCTTCTACGAGCAGTACTTC
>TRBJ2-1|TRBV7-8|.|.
CASSSGPQGYEQFF
TGTGCCAGCAGCTCGGGACCACAGGGCTATGAGCAGTTCTTC
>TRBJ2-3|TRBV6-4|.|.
CASSEEGSVSTDTQYF
TGTGCCAGCAGTGAGGAAGGAAGCGTTAGCACAGATACGCAGTATTTT
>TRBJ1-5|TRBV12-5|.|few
CASGSRPNQPQHF
TGTGCTAGTGGTTCTAGGCCCAATCAGCCCCAGCATTTT
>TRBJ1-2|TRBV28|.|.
CASTPGGATSLYGYTF
TGTGCCAGCACCCCGGGGGGCGCAACATCTTTATATGGCTACACCTTC
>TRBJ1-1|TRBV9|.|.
CASSPDSAQPPGNTEAFF
TGTGCCAGCAGCCCGGATAGTGCGCAGCCCCCGGGGAACACTGAAGCTTTCTTT
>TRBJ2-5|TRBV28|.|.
CASSIPQGQETQYF
TGTGCCAGCAGTATACCCCAGGGGCAAGAGACCCAGTACTTC
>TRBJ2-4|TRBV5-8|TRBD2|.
CASSFKLAGGRQYF
TGTGCCAGCAGCTTCAAATTAGCGGGAGGGCGTCAGTACTTC
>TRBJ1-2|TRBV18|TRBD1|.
CASSQDRDYGYTF
TGTGCCAGCTCACAGGACAGGGACTATGGCTACACCTTC
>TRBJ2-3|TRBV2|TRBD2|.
CASCPSVAGVGADTQYF
TGTGCCAGCTGCCCCTCCGTGGCGGGAGTTGGGGCAGATACGCAGTATTTT
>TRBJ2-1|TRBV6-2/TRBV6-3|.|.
CASSYQGPYNEQFF
TGTGCCAGCAGTTACCAGGGCCCTTACAATGAGCAGTTCTTC
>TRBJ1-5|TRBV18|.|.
CASSPDTRNQPQHF
TGTGCCAGCTCACCAGATACCAGAAATCAGCCCCAGCATTTT
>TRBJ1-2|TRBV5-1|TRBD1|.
CASSLTGGANYGYTF
TGCGCCAGCAGCTTGACAGGGGGAGCTAACTATGGCTACACCTTC
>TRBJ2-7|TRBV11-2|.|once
CASSFYRSSYEQYF
TGTGCCAGCAGCTTTTATAGGAGCTCCTACGAGCAGTACTTC
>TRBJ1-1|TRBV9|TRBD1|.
CASSPQTGIGEAFF
TGTGCCAGCAGCCCACAGACAGGGATCGGCGAAGCTTTCTTT
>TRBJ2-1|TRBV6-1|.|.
CASSEFDGNPFGSYNEQFF
TGTGCCAGCAGTGAATTTGACGGGAATCCCTTCGGCTCCTACAATGAGCAGTTCTTC
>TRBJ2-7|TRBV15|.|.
CATSRDRTGSFGEQYF
TGTGCCACCAGCAGAGATCGGACGGGATCCTTTGGCGAGCAGTACTTC
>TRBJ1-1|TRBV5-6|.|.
CASSIALEAFF
TGTGCCAGCAGCATAGCGCTTGAAGCTTTCTTT
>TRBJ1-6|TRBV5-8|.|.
CASSAGRESSYNSPLHF
TGTGCCAGCAGCGCTGGACGGGAGAGCTCCTATAATTCACCCCTCCACTTT
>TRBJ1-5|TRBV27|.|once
CASSLGGSQPQHF
TGTGCCAGCAGTTTGGGGGGATCTCAGCCCCAGCATTTT
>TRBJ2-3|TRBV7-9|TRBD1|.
CASSSDRGDTQYF
TGTGCCAGCAGTTCGGACAGGGGAGATACGCAGTATTTT
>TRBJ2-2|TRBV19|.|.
CASSPVIATGELFF
TGTGCCAGTTCCCCCGTCATAGCCACCGGGGAGCTGTTTTTT
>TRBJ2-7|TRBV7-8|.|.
CASSSQGGDRGEQYF
TGTGCCAGCAGCTCACAGGGGGGGGATCGTGGCGAGCAGTACTTC
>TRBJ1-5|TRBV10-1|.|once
CASSSNSNQPQHF
TGCGCCAGCAGCTCTAATAGCAATCAGCCCCAGCATTTT
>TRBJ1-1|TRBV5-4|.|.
CASSLDRGGTEAFF
TGTGCCAGCAGCTTGGACCGGGGGGGCACTGAAGCTTTCTTT
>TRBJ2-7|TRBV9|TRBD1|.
CASSSTGMSEQYF
TGTGCCAGCAGCTCGACAGGGATGTCCGAGCAGTACTTC
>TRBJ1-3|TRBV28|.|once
CASAGLHSGNTIYF
TGTGCCAGCGCCGGACTACACTCTGGAAACACCATATATTTT
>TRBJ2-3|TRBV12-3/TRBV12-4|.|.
CASSFYPDTQYF
TGTGCCAGCAGTTTCTATCCAGATACGCAGTATTTT
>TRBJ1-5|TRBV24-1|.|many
CATSGSTGPQHF
TGTGCCACCAGTGGTAGCACGGGGCCCCAGCATTTT
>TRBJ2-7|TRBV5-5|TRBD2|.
CASSLGLAGVSYEQYF
TGTGCCAGCAGCTTGGGACTAGCGGGAGTTAGCTACGAGCAGTACTTC
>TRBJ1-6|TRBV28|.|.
CASNLRGYNSPLHF
TGTGCCAGCAACCTCAGGGGCTATAATTCACCCCTCCACTTT
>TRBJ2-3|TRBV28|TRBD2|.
CASSQLAGGLYTQYF
TGTGCCAGCAGTCAACTAGCGGGAGGTTTATATACGCAGTATTTT
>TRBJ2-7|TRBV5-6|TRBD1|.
CASSLGDRPYEQYF
TGTGCCAGCAGCTTGGGGGACAGACCCTACGAGCAGTACTTC
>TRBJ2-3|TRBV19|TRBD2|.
CASRLAGVDTQYF
TGTGCCAGTAGACTAGCGGGAGTGGATACGCAGTATTTT
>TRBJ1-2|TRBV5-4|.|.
CASSLGYRGSQNNYGYTF
TGTGCCAGCAGCTTGGGGTATAGGGGGTCTCAGAATAACTATGGCTACACCTTC
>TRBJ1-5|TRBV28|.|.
CASSGLGARSNQPQHF
TGTGCCAGCAGTGGTCTGGGGGCGCGAAGCAATCAGCCCCAGCATTTT
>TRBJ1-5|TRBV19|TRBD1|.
CASSISTGGGNQPQHF
TGTGCCAGTAGTATCTCGACAGGGGGCGGCAATCAGCCCCAGCATTTT
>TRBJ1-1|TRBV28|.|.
CASSTQGMNTEAFF
TGTGCCAGCAGTACACAGGGTATGAACACTGAAGCTTTCTTT
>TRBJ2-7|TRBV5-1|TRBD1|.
CASSGGTGLRNEQYF
TGCGCCAGCAGCGGTGGGACAGGTCTGAGGAACGAGCAGTACTTC